These 10 T cell receptor beta chains share one sample of origin, sequenced in a study of blood T cell repertoires in COVID-19. Sequencing was performed with immunoSEQ multiplex PCR; in TCRdb, only in-frame clones are kept and a portion is missing. The sample comprises fewer than 250,000 clones, around 82% of which are singletons, and about 2.3% rests with the top ten. The sample comprised peripheral blood. All receptors come from a woman aged 40 to 50 with active or convalescent COVID-19.

CDR3 in DNA: TGTGCCAGCAGCCGGACAGGGGCCCGACAGTTCTTC. Encoded protein: CASSRTGARQFF. The chain couples TRBV11-3 to TRBJ2-1; TRBD1 agrees at 9 bases. The J segment lost 13 bases and the V segment lost 5 bases, leaving 6 bases of the junction unmatched. CDR1 is SGHNT, CDR2 YENEEA, per germline. The CDR3 totals 12 residues.

This clone was detected a few times. The chain joins TRBV13 to TRBJ2-7, with 8 bases identical to TRBD2. V lost 6 bases, J lost 2 bases, and 3 bases stayed unmatched. The CDR3 sequence is 13 residues long. Germline assignment: CDR1 PRHDT and CDR2 FYEKMQ (reference sequence). The CDR3 loop is CASRRGGTYEQYF. CDR3 DNA sequence: TGTGCCAGCAGACGGGGGGGAACCTACGAGCAGTACTTC. Variable domain in full (rest from reference TRBV13 and TRBJ2-7): AAGVIQSPRHLIKEKRETATLKCYPIPRHDTVYWYQQGPGQDPQFLISFYEKMQSDKGSIPDRFSAQQFSDYHSELNMSSLELGDSALYFCASRRGGTYEQYFGPGTRLTVT.

This chain connects TRBV19 to TRBJ1-1, with 7 bases fitting TRBD1. The CDR3 totals 13 residues. V lost 8 bases and J lost 1; bases outside the gene matches: 4. The germline CDR1 and CDR2 sequences are LNHDA and SQIVND (reference sequence). The CDR3 nucleotides are TGTGCCAGTGCCGACAGGGCGAACACTGAAGCTTTCTTT. Translated, it gives CASADRANTEAFF.

The gene calls are TRBV7-9 and TRBJ1-3, with TRBD1 as a possible D gene (5 bases). The CDR3 covers 19 residues. The germline V and J ends were trimmed by 2 bases and 0 bases, with 20 bases remaining between them. Germline V gene sequence: CDR1 SEHNR, CDR2 FQNEAQ (reference sequence). The CDR3 DNA reads TGTGCCAGCAGCTTACCGGATGGGGGGGTTGGGATCTCTGGAAACACCATATATTTT. Encoded protein: CASSLPDGGVGISGNTIYF.

This clone was counted between two and nine times. V gene TRBV5-1 combines with J gene TRBJ2-1; 9 bases map to TRBD1. The CDR3 consists of 15 residues. CDR1 and CDR2 from the germline V gene are SGHRS and YFSETQ. V was clipped by 4 bases and J by 9 bases; unmatched bases: 11. The CDR3 DNA reads TGCGCCAGCAGCCCCGGGACAGGGATTCTGGGTGAGCAGTTCTTC. Residues: CASSPGTGILGEQFF.

The CDR3 reads CASSSYNTGELFF. The CDR3 nucleotides read TGTGCCAGCAGTTCCTACAACACCGGGGAGCTGTTTTTT. The gene calls are TRBV6-5 and TRBJ2-2, with D unresolved. This CDR3 contains 13 residues. Germline V lookup: CDR1 MNHEY, CDR2 SVGAGI. V was cut by 4 bases and J by 2 bases, with 5 bases left in between.

The chain is built from TRBV30 and TRBJ1-2; 9 bases map to TRBD1. This CDR3 is built from 13 residues. Losses at the gene ends were 3 bases for V and 5 bases for J; bases not matched to a gene: 4. CDR1 and CDR2 from the germline V gene are GTSNPN and SVGIG (reference sequence). CDR3 nucleotides: TGTGCCTGGAGCGAGACAGGGGGGTATGGCTACACCTTC. Its translation is CAWSETGGYGYTF. The whole variable domain, remainder taken from reference TRBV30 and TRBJ1-2, is SQTIHQWPATLVQPVGSPLSLECTVEGTSNPNLYWYRQAAGRGLQLLFYSVGIGQISSEVPQNLSASRPQDRQFILSSKKLLLSDSGFYLCAWSETGGYGYTFGSGTRLTVV.

This clone has a single count. This chain joins TRBV7-3 and TRBJ1-1; maybe TRBD1 (5 bases). The CDR3 is 13 residues long. V dropped 2 bases and J dropped 11 bases, with 15 bases sitting between them. CDR1 is SGHTA, CDR2 FQGTGA, per germline. The CDR3 nucleotides are TGTGCCAGCAGCTTAGGGCAGGGCCTAGGGGCTTTCTTT. Amino acid sequence: CASSLGQGLGAFF.

The gene calls are TRBV4-2 and TRBJ1-3; no reliable D call. This CDR3 is built from 15 residues. Looked up from germline, CDR1 is LGHNA and CDR2 is YNFKEQ. V dropped 0 bases and J dropped 0 bases, with 6 bases sitting between them. CDR3: CASSQDRGSGNTIYF. DNA of the CDR3: TGTGCCAGCAGCCAAGATCGGGGCTCTGGAAACACCATATATTTT.

This clone was seen ten or more times. The chain carries TRBV19 and TRBJ1-1, with D possibly being TRBD1 (6 bases). The CDR3 is 14 residues long. Germline CDR1 and CDR2: LNHDA and SQIVND (reference sequence). With 2 bases removed from V and 0 bases from J, the gap between germline ends came to 7 bases. The CDR3 protein is CASSIQGLNTEAFF. CDR3 DNA: TGTGCCAGTAGTATACAGGGGTTGAACACTGAAGCTTTCTTT.